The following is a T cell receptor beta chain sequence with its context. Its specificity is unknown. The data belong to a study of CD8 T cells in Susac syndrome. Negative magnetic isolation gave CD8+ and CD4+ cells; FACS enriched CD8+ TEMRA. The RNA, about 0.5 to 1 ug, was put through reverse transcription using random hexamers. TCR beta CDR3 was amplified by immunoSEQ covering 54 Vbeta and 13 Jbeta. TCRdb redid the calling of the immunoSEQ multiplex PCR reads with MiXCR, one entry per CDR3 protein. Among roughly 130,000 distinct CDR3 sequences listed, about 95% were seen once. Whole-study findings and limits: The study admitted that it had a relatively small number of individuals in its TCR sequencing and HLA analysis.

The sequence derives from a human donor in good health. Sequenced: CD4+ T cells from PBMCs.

The CDR3 loop reads CAWSVRSETQYF. CDR3 DNA: TGTGCCTGGAGTGTACGAAGTGAGACCCAGTACTTC. The gene calls are TRBV30 and TRBJ2-5; D is undetermined. Germline-derived CDR1 and CDR2 are GTSNPN and SVGIG (reference sequence). The CDR3 covers 12 residues. Trimming stripped 0 bases from V and 5 bases from J, with 7 bases between. The entire variable domain, with the rest obtained from reference TRBV30 and TRBJ2-5, is as follows: SQTIHQWPATLVQPVGSPLSLECTVEGTSNPNLYWYRQAAGRGLQLLFYSVGIGQISSEVPQNLSASRPQDRQFILSSKKLLLSDSGFYLCAWSVRSETQYFGPGTRLLVL.